The following is a TCR beta chain sequence with its context. This clone was detected only a few times. Its antigen is not yet known. No qualities accompany the bases; no much larger clone lies one base away. A single peripheral blood draw of around 0.11 L on average was collected from each donor into heparinised tubes. Naive, central memory, regulatory and stem cell-like memory CD4+ T cells were sorted on a BD FACSAria II using a panel including CD45RO, CCR7, CD25, CD127, CD95 and CD27. All sorted populations exceeded 95% purity. PBMCs were isolated right away by Lymphoprep density gradient centrifugation and were stained directly, without culture. To minimize batch effects, samples were stained and sorted in pairs, one healthy donor with one patient per experiment. The entire isolated RNA was reverse transcribed using the High Capacity cDNA Reverse Transcription Kit, and thus expressed TCRB transcripts were sequenced. Deep immunoSEQ sequencing was applied to naive, central memory and regulatory T cell samples, giving an average of roughly 3.6 million total reads per sample. Sorted cells were lysed in RLT buffer, and RNA was extracted using DNase-treated RNeasy Micro or Mini kits according to cell number. Each cell subset was processed separately to prevent cross-contamination, with patient and healthy donor samples processed together. TCRB sequences were amplified from cDNA with the immunoSEQ multiplex PCR, producing 87-bp fragments spanning the CDR3 region. Sequencing of the amplicons was performed on the Illumina HiSeq platform. For the original study's pipeline: PCR bias was corrected computationally using synthetic template baselines, and reads within Hamming distance 2 were collapsed, with unmergeable singletons discarded. Reads were aligned to IMGT to assign V, D and J genes, CDR3 length, and insertions or deletions at six rearrangement sites. Within each subset, clonotype counts were normalized to sorted cell number, after which true diversity and Gini coefficients were computed with the tcR R package. The overlap coefficient, calculated on TCRB nucleotide sequences, was used to quantify repertoire sharing. Out-of-frame TCRB sequences from naive cells were analyzed as a proxy for the pre-selection repertoire. Imported from immuneACCESS, the table was reduced by TCRdb to in-frame sequences with V and J called. These copies leave out some clones; in studies compared against another copy, an unresolved V gene accounts for under half, and the cause of the remainder is not known. That table gives V, J and clone size, and the DNA gave D and trimming. The sample table lists hundreds of thousands of clones, over 12% of them with a count of one. Roughly 0.015% of the sample comes from the top ten.

The source of the sample is a study of beta chain features in type 1 diabetes (dated by TCRdb to about 2018). Study-level background: Mean age, gender distribution, total cell number and subset yield were not different between patients and healthy donors. The study compared TCRB repertoires of sorted circulating CD4+ T cell subsets between recently diagnosed type 1 diabetes patients and matched healthy donors. Regulatory and stem cell-like memory subsets were obtained from only 8 patients and about eight healthy donors, while naive and central memory subsets were obtained from all 30 or so donors. A total of 85 million to 140 million sorted cells were examined across all samples, and a strong correlation was observed between cell number per subset and RNA yield. The study at large found these results: At VDJ recombination sites, type 1 diabetes patients had fewer insertions and more deleted nucleotides, which implies abnormalities in thymic rearrangement. PCR may preferentially amplify shorter templates, but because patient and control samples were amplified and corrected together, any resulting skew would affect both groups equally. Naive, central memory and regulatory TCRB repertoires appeared to be more alike among patients than among healthy donors. Because cDNA rather than genomic DNA was sequenced, highly expressing activated cells could have been over-represented, although no difference in activation and CD3 levels was found between groups. Because the HLA sub-analyses included only small numbers of individuals, any influence of HLA type on TCRB rearrangement was left unresolved. In all four CD4+ subsets, TCRB CDR3 length was moderately but significantly shorter in type 1 diabetes patients.

V and J lose 1 base and 4 bases, and a span of 8 bases separates them. The CDR3 covers 13 residues, taking in both the cysteine and the phenylalanine. Of the read, only the CDR3 DNA is kept; its 39 bases are in frame from base 1. CDR1 and CDR2 are drawn from the germline V gene: SGHRS, YFSETQ. The TCR comes from a man aged 18 to 35 with type 1 diabetes. Sequencing was performed on naive CD4+ T cells from blood. The cell subset or site label of this sample denotes: true naive CD4+ T cells. Recombination joined TRBV5-1 with TRBJ1-1, with the D gene uncertain. The CDR3 reads CASSLSRSTEAFF. At the DNA level, the sequence is TGCGCCAGCAGCTTGTCTAGGAGCACTGAAGCTTTCTTT.